Listed below are T cell receptor beta chains from one sample, sequenced in a study of STAT5B mutations in CD4+ large granular lymphocyte leukemia. Some clones are missing from TCRdb's copy, which holds only in-frame ones; the method was immunoSEQ multiplex PCR. The table lists around 2,100 clones, roughly 70% of them singletons, with about 2% in the top ten. Sequences were obtained from PBMCs. The receptors were sampled from a woman in her sixties or seventies with CD4+ T-cell large granular lymphocyte leukemia. The CDR3 runs from the conserved cysteine through the conserved F or W. The order of the fields is CDR3 DNA, CDR3 protein, V gene, D gene, J gene, clone size. A D gene is named only where the DNA matches it firmly. The size field is filled for only some rows; it gives once, few, many or a size class.

CDR3 DNA: TGTGCCAGCAGTCCTCGCGGCTGGGAGACCCAGTACTTC
CDR3 protein: CASSPRGWETQYF
V gene: TRBV6-5
D gene: -
J gene: TRBJ2-5
clone size: -

CDR3 DNA: TGCAGCGCCATGGGCGGAGGCACAGATACGCAGTATTTT
CDR3 protein: CSAMGGGTDTQYF
V gene: TRBV29-1
D gene: -
J gene: TRBJ2-3
clone size: -

CDR3 DNA: TGTGCCAGCAGCTTAGATAGTTGGGGGGCGAGCACCGGGGAGCTGTTTTTT
CDR3 protein: CASSLDSWGASTGELFF
V gene: TRBV11-2
D gene: -
J gene: TRBJ2-2
clone size: -

CDR3 DNA: TGTGCCAGCAGCTTACCGGGCAGTGAAGCTTTCTTT
CDR3 protein: CASSLPGSEAFF
V gene: TRBV7-9
D gene: -
J gene: TRBJ1-1
clone size: -

CDR3 DNA: TGTGCCATCAGTGGGGGTAGCGGGAGCATCTACGAGCAGTACTTC
CDR3 protein: CAISGGSGSIYEQYF
V gene: TRBV10-3
D gene: TRBD2
J gene: TRBJ2-7
clone size: -

CDR3 DNA: TGTGCCAGCTCGCCAGGGGTCCAGACCTACGAGCAGTACTTC
CDR3 protein: CASSPGVQTYEQYF
V gene: TRBV18
D gene: -
J gene: TRBJ2-7
clone size: -

CDR3 DNA: TGTGCCAGCAGCTTAGGGACAGGGGGCCGGACCGGGGAGCTGTTTTTT
CDR3 protein: CASSLGTGGRTGELFF
V gene: TRBV11-3
D gene: TRBD1
J gene: TRBJ2-2
clone size: -

CDR3 DNA: TGTGCCAGCAGCCCAGGGGTAGAGGGAGCTAACTATGGCTACACCTTC
CDR3 protein: CASSPGVEGANYGYTF
V gene: TRBV5-4
D gene: -
J gene: TRBJ1-2
clone size: -

CDR3 DNA: TGTGCCAGCAGTACCCTAGGGGGAAGAAATGGCTACACCTTC
CDR3 protein: CASSTLGGRNGYTF
V gene: TRBV9
D gene: -
J gene: TRBJ1-2
clone size: -

CDR3 DNA: TGTGCCAGCAGCTTAGGAGGACAGGGCCTACCGGCTTTCTTT
CDR3 protein: CASSLGGQGLPAFF
V gene: TRBV7-2
D gene: TRBD1
J gene: TRBJ1-1
clone size: few

CDR3 DNA: TGTGCCAGCAGCTTAGAGGGCAGTTCGTATGGCTACACCTTC
CDR3 protein: CASSLEGSSYGYTF
V gene: TRBV7-9
D gene: -
J gene: TRBJ1-2
clone size: -

CDR3 DNA: TGTGCTAGCAGCAGGGAGAGGGGAGGGGAGCAGTTCTTC
CDR3 protein: CASSRERGGEQFF
V gene: TRBV7-7
D gene: TRBD2
J gene: TRBJ2-1
clone size: -

CDR3 DNA: TGCGCCAGCAGCCCCGGGACAGGGATCTCCTACGAGCAGTACTTC
CDR3 protein: CASSPGTGISYEQYF
V gene: TRBV4-3
D gene: TRBD1
J gene: TRBJ2-7
clone size: -

CDR3 DNA: TGCGCCAGCAGCCAAGATAGACAGGGAAAACTGTTTTTT
CDR3 protein: CASSQDRQGKLFF
V gene: TRBV4-3
D gene: TRBD1
J gene: TRBJ1-4
clone size: -

CDR3 DNA: TGTGCCAGCAGCGTAGACGATGAGCAGTTCTTC
CDR3 protein: CASSVDDEQFF
V gene: TRBV9
D gene: -
J gene: TRBJ2-1
clone size: -

CDR3 DNA: TGTGCCAGCAGCACAGGGTCCGCAGAAGCTTTCTTT
CDR3 protein: CASSTGSAEAFF
V gene: TRBV5-8
D gene: -
J gene: TRBJ1-1
clone size: -

CDR3 DNA: TGTGCCAGCTTGTATTCGGACTGGAATGAAAAACTGTTTTTT
CDR3 protein: CASLYSDWNEKLFF
V gene: TRBV2
D gene: -
J gene: TRBJ1-4
clone size: -

CDR3 DNA: TGTGCCAGTAGTCCTGGGACGGACCTCAACTATGGCTACACCTTC
CDR3 protein: CASSPGTDLNYGYTF
V gene: TRBV19
D gene: -
J gene: TRBJ1-2
clone size: once

CDR3 DNA: TGTGCCAGTAGTGCTGGGACAGATGAGCAGTTCTTC
CDR3 protein: CASSAGTDEQFF
V gene: TRBV19
D gene: TRBD1
J gene: TRBJ2-1
clone size: once

CDR3 DNA: TGTGCCAGCAGCCCCGGGACAACACTGGGCTATGGCTACACCTTC
CDR3 protein: CASSPGTTLGYGYTF
V gene: TRBV7-2
D gene: -
J gene: TRBJ1-2
clone size: few

CDR3 DNA: TGTGCCAGCAGCGCCGGGACAGGGCGGGGGGGAAACACCATATATTTT
CDR3 protein: CASSAGTGRGGNTIYF
V gene: TRBV11-2
D gene: TRBD1
J gene: TRBJ1-3
clone size: -

CDR3 DNA: TGTGCCAGCAGCATAGGTGCGAGGTACAATGAGCAGTTCTTC
CDR3 protein: CASSIGARYNEQFF
V gene: TRBV7-9
D gene: -
J gene: TRBJ2-1
clone size: -

CDR3 DNA: TGCAGCGTTGCTGGGACAAATCAATACGAGCAGTACTTC
CDR3 protein: CSVAGTNQYEQYF
V gene: TRBV29-1
D gene: -
J gene: TRBJ2-7
clone size: -